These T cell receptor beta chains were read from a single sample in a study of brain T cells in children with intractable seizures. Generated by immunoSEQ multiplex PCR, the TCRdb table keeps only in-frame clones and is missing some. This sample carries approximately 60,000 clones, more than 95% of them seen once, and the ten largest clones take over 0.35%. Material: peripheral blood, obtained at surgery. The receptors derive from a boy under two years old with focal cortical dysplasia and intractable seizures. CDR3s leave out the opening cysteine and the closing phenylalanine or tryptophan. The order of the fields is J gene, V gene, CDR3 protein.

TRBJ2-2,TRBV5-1,ASSPGQGPFVTRELF
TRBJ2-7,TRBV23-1,ASSIQAGTGSYEQY
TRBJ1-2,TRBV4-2,ASSSRQVYGYT
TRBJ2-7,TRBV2,ASSEARASGRIHEQY
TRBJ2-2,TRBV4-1,ASSPLANGAGELF
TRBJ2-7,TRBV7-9,ASSFTGVKY
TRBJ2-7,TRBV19,ASSIDPQAGFGTTEQY
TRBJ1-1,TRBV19,ASSETLPF
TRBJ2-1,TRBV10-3,AISRRVSSYNEQF
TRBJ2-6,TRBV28,ASSLDTGANVLT
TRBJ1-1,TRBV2,ASKGLNTEAF
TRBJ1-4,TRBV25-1,ASSELEGKLF
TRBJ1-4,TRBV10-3,ATRTGGATNEKLF
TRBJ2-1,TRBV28,ASSLVTGRYNEQF
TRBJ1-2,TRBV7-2,ASSPDRGYGYT
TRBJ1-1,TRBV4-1,ASSQSGDPEAF
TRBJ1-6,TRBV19,ASSLSGGREALH
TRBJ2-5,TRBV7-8,ASSLAPGGLETQY
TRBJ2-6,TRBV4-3,ASSQSGFGANVLT
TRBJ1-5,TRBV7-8,ASSGGGNQPQH
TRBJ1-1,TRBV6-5,ALGAVNTEAF
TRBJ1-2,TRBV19,ASSLGIPGQGRPNYGYT
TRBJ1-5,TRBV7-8,ASSLGRTGMGNQPQH
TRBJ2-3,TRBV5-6,ASSFEPGTDTQY
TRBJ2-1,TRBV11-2,ASSDEPGLIQF